Each of the 5 T cell receptor beta chains below was sequenced from the same sample in a study of PD-1 blockade in classical Hodgkin lymphoma (dated by TCRdb to the early 2020s). The time point tag for this specimen amounts to: cycle 1 day 1 (C1D1), immediately before nivolumab initiation. Every trial patient had relapsed after autologous stem cell transplantation, and cohorts A, B and C differed in prior brentuximab vedotin exposure. Libraries were constructed by the immunoSEQ multiplex PCR assay. TCRdb re-hosts the immuneACCESS table, in-frame sequences only. Its copies lack some clones; in the studies checked, an unresolved V gene accounts for under half of them, and the cause for the rest is not known. This sample gives approximately 44,000 clones in total; 70% to 80% of them show up just once. The ten largest clones add up to roughly 3% of the sample. The material was peripheral blood mononuclear cells (PBMCs), obtained at baseline. These receptors originate from a human donor with classical Hodgkin lymphoma.

The chain combines TRBV19 with TRBJ2-7; maybe TRBD2 (6 bases). V gave up 1 base and J gave up 6 bases, with 19 bases separating them. This CDR3 is 16 amino acids long. Germline CDR1 reads LNHDA; CDR2 reads SQIVND (reference sequence). The CDR3 DNA is TGTGCCAGTAGTATAGGTCGGAGGGTCTCCTCGGCCGAGCAGTACTTC. Its translation is CASSIGRRVSSAEQYF.

This chain uses TRBV27 with TRBJ2-1; D remains unclear. Trimming pared 6 bases from V and 1 base from J, leaving 7 bases between. Germline CDR1 reads MNHEY; CDR2 reads SMNVEV (reference sequence). This CDR3 comprises 13 residues. CDR3 in amino acids: CASRGKSYNEQFF. As DNA, the CDR3 is TGTGCCAGCAGGGGGAAATCCTACAATGAGCAGTTCTTC.

The chain joins TRBV30 to TRBJ2-6; a possible D gene is TRBD1 (5 bases). Germline CDR1 GTSNPN, CDR2 SVGIG (reference sequence). The CDR3 covers 18 residues. V was clipped by 0 bases and J by 0 bases, with 15 bases between them. As DNA, the CDR3 is TGTGCCTGGAGTGTAGGACACCAAGGCATCTCTGGGGCCAACGTCCTGACTTTC. It is translated as CAWSVGHQGISGANVLTF.

This sequence joins TRBV30 and TRBJ2-3; 8 nucleotides line up with TRBD2. V shed 7 bases, J shed 1 base, and the junction held 7 bases outside the gene matches. Germline CDR1 reads GTSNPN; CDR2 reads SVGIG (reference sequence). CDR3 length: 14 residues. The CDR3 region is CASDGGAGTDTQYF. DNA of the CDR3: TGTGCCTCCGACGGGGGGGCAGGCACAGATACGCAGTATTTT.

The V gene is TRBV27, the J gene TRBJ1-2, with 8 bases identical to TRBD1. V was clipped by 4 bases and J by 14 bases; unmatched bases: 15. CDR3 size: 14 residues. Germline loops: CDR1 MNHEY, CDR2 SMNVEV (reference sequence). The CDR3 nucleotides are TGTGCCAGCAGTTCATCCTTCCCGGGACAGGTGGATACCTTC. It encodes CASSSSFPGQVDTF.